The 12 T cell receptor beta chains below were found in one sample sequenced in a study of blood T cell repertoires in COVID-19. TCRdb's table, derived via immunoSEQ multiplex PCR, lists solely in-frame clones and lacks some. The sample consists of about 300,000 clones, about 90% of them appearing once. The sequenced sample consisted of peripheral blood. The receptors stem from a woman in her forties or fifties with COVID-19, enrolled during active disease.

The rearrangement uses TRBV19 and TRBJ2-5; TRBD1 matches 9 bases. CDR3 length: 15 amino acids. Germline V gives CDR1 LNHDA, CDR2 SQIVND (reference sequence). Trimming removed 5 bases from V and 4 bases from J; junction bases left unmatched: 8. CDR3 DNA: TGTGCCAGTAGTGCAATACAGGGGGCGGGAGAGACCCAGTACTTC. This translates into CASSAIQGAGETQYF.

The chain has TRBV6-2 or TRBV6-3 and TRBJ2-1, with D perhaps TRBD1 (5 bases). The CDR3 length is 16 residues. With 3 bases removed from V and 9 bases from J, the gap between germline ends came to 21 bases. CDR1 MNHEY and CDR2 SVGEGT come from the germline V gene. The CDR3 loop is CASSYRSQGIRTEQFF. The CDR3 DNA is TGTGCCAGCAGTTATAGGTCTCAGGGTATTAGGACTGAGCAGTTCTTC.

This chain links TRBV5-5 with TRBJ2-1; 14 bases are a match to TRBD2. V was pared by 4 bases and J by 7 bases, with 4 bases of the junction left unmatched. This CDR3 comprises 15 residues. Germline CDR1 is SGHKS and CDR2 is YYEKEE (reference sequence). The DNA for the CDR3 is TGTGCCAGCAGCGCCGGGACTAGCGGGAGTAATGAGCAGTTCTTC. Amino acid sequence: CASSAGTSGSNEQFF. The complete variable domain, with remaining parts taken from reference TRBV5-5 and TRBJ2-1, reads DAGVTQSPTHLIKTRGQQVTLRCSPISGHKSVSWYQQVLGQGPQFIFQYYEKEERGRGNFPDRFSARQFPNYSSELNVNALLLGDSALYLCASSAGTSGSNEQFFGPGTRLTVL.

The chain joins TRBV7-9 to TRBJ2-3; TRBD2 agrees at 9 bases. The trim removed 0 bases at V and 4 bases at J, leaving 14 bases unmatched. The germline V gene encodes CDR1 SEHNR and CDR2 FQNEAQ (reference sequence). The CDR3 sequence is 19 residues long. CDR3 in amino acids: CASSLAWGSGSLLPDTQYF. In nucleotides, the CDR3 is TGTGCCAGCAGCTTAGCGTGGGGTAGCGGGAGTCTCCTCCCAGATACGCAGTATTTT.

The chain's CDR3 is CASSIDFHPSGTYEQYF. Written as DNA, the CDR3 is TGTGCCAGTAGTATAGATTTCCATCCAAGCGGAACCTACGAGCAGTACTTC. The chain links TRBV19 to TRBJ2-7, with D maybe TRBD2 (5 bases). Germline-derived CDR1 and CDR2 are LNHDA and SQIVND (reference sequence). The CDR3 consists of 17 residues. V lost 0 bases to trimming and J lost 2 bases, with 17 bases between them.

V and J are TRBV18 and TRBJ2-5; D gene ambiguous. Germline values: CDR1 KGHSH, CDR2 LQKENI. The CDR3 spans 12 residues. Deletions cut 1 base from V and 4 bases from J, with 4 bases between. The CDR3 loop is CASSPRIETQYF. In DNA form, the CDR3 reads TGTGCCAGCTCACCACGTATAGAGACCCAGTACTTC.

This chain connects TRBV6-6 to TRBJ1-6; D not certain. CDR1 and CDR2 from the germline V gene are MNHNY and SVGAGI (reference sequence). The CDR3 sequence is 15 residues long. Deletions cut 3 bases from V and 9 bases from J, with 15 bases between. Written as DNA, the CDR3 is TGTGCCAGCAGTTATCCCCGGGATGCGGGTTCACCCCTCCACTTT. Translating it yields CASSYPRDAGSPLHF.

The genes are TRBV27 and TRBJ1-1, with 7 nucleotides matching TRBD1. This CDR3 spans 16 amino acids. V was clipped by 4 bases and J by 6 bases; unmatched bases: 14. The germline gives CDR1 MNHEY, CDR2 SMNVEV (reference sequence). CDR3 sequence (DNA): TGTGCCAGCAGTTACTCGACAGGGCGGATTTACGCTGAAGCTTTCTTT. As protein: CASSYSTGRIYAEAFF.

The rearrangement uses TRBV7-2 and TRBJ2-5; 12 nucleotides agree with TRBD2. V lost 0 bases and J lost 4; bases outside the gene matches: 0. Germline values: CDR1 SGHTA, CDR2 FQGNSA. This CDR3 spans 15 amino acids. Here the CDR3 reads CASSLAGLAGETQYF. DNA for the CDR3: TGTGCCAGCAGCTTAGCGGGACTAGCGGGAGAGACCCAGTACTTC.

This rearrangement joins TRBV3-1 (or the pseudogene TRBV3-2) to TRBJ2-7, with 7 bases fitting TRBD1. J lost 6 bases, V lost 6 bases, and 5 bases had no gene match. The CDR3 runs to 12 residues. CDR1 LGHDT and CDR2 YNNKEL come from the germline V gene (reference sequence). The CDR3 reads CASRHDRAEQYF. Written as DNA, the CDR3 is TGTGCCAGCAGACATGACAGGGCCGAGCAGTACTTC.

This clone was picked up one time. The J gene is TRBJ2-3, the V gene TRBV5-4; 7 nucleotides agree with TRBD1. From germline, CDR1 is SGHNT and CDR2 YYREEE (reference sequence). The CDR3 runs 15 residues. The V segment lost 0 bases and the J segment 2 bases; nucleotides outside the gene matches: 3. The CDR3 protein is CASSLGGTATDTQYF. The CDR3 DNA is TGTGCCAGCAGCTTGGGAGGGACAGCCACAGATACGCAGTATTTT.

The V gene is TRBV5-4, the J gene TRBJ2-5; D is ambiguous. The CDR3 sequence is 13 residues long. V was trimmed by 2 bases and J by 4 bases, leaving 9 bases between them. CDR1 is SGHNT, CDR2 YYREEE, per germline (reference sequence). CDR3 DNA: TGTGCCAGCAGCTTTGTTCCAATAGAGACCCAGTACTTC. It encodes CASSFVPIETQYF.